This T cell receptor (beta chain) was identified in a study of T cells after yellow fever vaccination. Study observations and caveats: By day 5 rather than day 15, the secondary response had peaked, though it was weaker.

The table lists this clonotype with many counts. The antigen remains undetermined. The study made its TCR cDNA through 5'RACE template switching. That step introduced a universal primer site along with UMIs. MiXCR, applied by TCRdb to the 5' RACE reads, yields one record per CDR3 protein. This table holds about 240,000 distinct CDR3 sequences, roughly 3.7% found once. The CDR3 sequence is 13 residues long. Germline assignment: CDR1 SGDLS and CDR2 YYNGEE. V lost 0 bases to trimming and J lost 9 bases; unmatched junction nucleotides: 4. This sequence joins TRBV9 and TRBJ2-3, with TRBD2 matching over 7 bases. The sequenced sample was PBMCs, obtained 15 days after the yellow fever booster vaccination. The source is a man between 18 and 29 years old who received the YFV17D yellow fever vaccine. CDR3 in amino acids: CASSVAGGGTQYF. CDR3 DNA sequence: TGTGCCAGCAGCGTAGCTGGGGGGGGGACGCAGTATTTT.